This T cell receptor (beta chain) was recovered during a study of beta chain features in type 1 diabetes. Whole-study results and caveats: Within each of all four CD4+ subsets, Type 1 diabetes patients had TCRB CDR3s that were moderately but significantly shorter. Type 1 diabetes patients showed fewer insertions and more deletions at VDJ junctions. Whether TCRB rearrangement is influenced by HLA type went unresolved here.

Sorting with CD45RO/CCR7/CD25/CD127/CD95/CD27 yielded naive, central memory, regulatory and stem-like memory CD4+ cells. Germline lookup yields CDR1 MDHEN and CDR2 SYDVKM. The ends lost 5 bases at V and 3 bases at J; junction bases unmatched: 4. This CDR3 is 14 amino acids long. The sequenced template was cDNA made from the entire isolated RNA. Repertoires were generated with immunoSEQ multiplex PCR, while TCRdb's copy carries only in-frame clones and drops some. The sample yields about 710,000 clones, 11% to 15% seen once. This clone has a handful of counts. The antigen is undetermined. Sequencing used naive CD4+ T cells from blood. The rearrangement links TRBV28 to TRBJ2-7, with 10 bases aligning to TRBD2. This clonotype was sampled from a man younger than 35 with type 1 diabetes. CDR3 DNA: TGTGCCAGCAGTCTGCCTAGCGGGAGCTACGAGCAGTACTTC. Translating it yields CASSLPSGSYEQYF. Together with reference TRBV28 and TRBJ2-7, the CDR3 gives the full variable domain: DVKVTQSSRYLVKRTGEKVFLECVQDMDHENMFWYRQDPGLGLRLIYFSYDVKMKEKGDIPEGYSVSREKKERFSLILESASTNQTSMYLCASSLPSGSYEQYFGPGTRLTVT.